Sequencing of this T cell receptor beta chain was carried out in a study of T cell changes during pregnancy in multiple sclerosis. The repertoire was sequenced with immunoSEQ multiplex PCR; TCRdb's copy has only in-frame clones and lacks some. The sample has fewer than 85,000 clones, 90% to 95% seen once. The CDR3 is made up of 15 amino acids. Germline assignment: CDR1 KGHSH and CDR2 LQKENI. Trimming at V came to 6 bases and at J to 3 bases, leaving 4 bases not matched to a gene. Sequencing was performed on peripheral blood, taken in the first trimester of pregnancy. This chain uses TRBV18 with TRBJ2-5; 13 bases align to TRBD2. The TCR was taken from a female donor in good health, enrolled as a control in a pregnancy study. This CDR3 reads CASSPGTSGKETQYF. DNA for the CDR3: TGTGCCAGCTCCCCCGGGACTAGCGGGAAAGAGACCCAGTACTTC.